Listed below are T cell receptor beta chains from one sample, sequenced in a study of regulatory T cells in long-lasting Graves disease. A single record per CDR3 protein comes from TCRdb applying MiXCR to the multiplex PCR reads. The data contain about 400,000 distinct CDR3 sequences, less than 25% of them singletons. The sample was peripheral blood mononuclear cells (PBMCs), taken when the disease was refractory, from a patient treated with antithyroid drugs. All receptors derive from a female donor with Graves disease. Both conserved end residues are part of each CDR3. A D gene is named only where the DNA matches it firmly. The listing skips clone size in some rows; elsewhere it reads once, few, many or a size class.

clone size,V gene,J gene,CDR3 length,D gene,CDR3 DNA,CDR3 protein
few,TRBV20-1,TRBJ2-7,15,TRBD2,TGCAGTGCTAGAGATCTCTCCGGGACTAGCTACGAGCAGTACTTC,CSARDLSGTSYEQYF
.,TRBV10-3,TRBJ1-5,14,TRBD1,TGTGCCATCAGCCAGACAGGGTATAGTCAGCCCCAGCATTTT,CAISQTGYSQPQHF
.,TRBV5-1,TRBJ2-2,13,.,TGCGCCAGCAGGGAACGGGACGACGGGGAGCTGTTTTTT,CASRERDDGELFF
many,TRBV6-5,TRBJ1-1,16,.,TGTGCCAGCAGTTACGTCCGGGCCGCACGTGACACTGAAGCTTTCTTT,CASSYVRAARDTEAFF
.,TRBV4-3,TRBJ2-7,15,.,TGCGCCAGCAGCCAAGAAGTTGAGGTTGGCTACGAGCAGTACTTC,CASSQEVEVGYEQYF
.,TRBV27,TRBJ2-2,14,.,TGTGCCAGCAGTCCCCCTCGGGGGTACGGGGAGCTGTTTTTT,CASSPPRGYGELFF
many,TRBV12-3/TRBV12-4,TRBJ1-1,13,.,TGTGCCAGCAGTTGGGGGGTGAACACTGAAGCTTTCTTT,CASSWGVNTEAFF
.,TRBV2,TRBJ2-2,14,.,TGTGCCAGCAGCGCTATAGGGAGAGCCGGGGAGCTGTTTTTT,CASSAIGRAGELFF
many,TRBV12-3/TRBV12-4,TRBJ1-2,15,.,TGTGCCAGCAGTACCGGGCCGGGGGCGACCTATGGCTACACCTTC,CASSTGPGATYGYTF
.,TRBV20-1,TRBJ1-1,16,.,TGCAGTGCTACCATCAGGGTCCCCTTTCGGAACACTGAAGCTTTCTTT,CSATIRVPFRNTEAFF
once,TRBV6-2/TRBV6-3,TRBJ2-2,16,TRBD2,TGTGCCAGCAGTTACGGACTAGCTTTTAACACCGGGGAGCTGTTTTTT,CASSYGLAFNTGELFF
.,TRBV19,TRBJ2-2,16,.,TGTGCCAGTAGCAGGGGGGGCTGGACGAACACCGGGGAGCTGTTTTTT,CASSRGGWTNTGELFF
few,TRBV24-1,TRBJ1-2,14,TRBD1,TGTGCCACCAGTGATAGCGGACAGGGAGGAGGCTACACCTTC,CATSDSGQGGGYTF
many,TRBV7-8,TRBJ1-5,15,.,TGTGCCAGCAGCTTAGATTATGGGAGCAATCAGCCCCAGCATTTT,CASSLDYGSNQPQHF
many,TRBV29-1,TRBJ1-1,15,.,TGCAGCGTTGAAGATTTGAAAACAGGGTTTCCTGAAGCTTTCTTT,CSVEDLKTGFPEAFF
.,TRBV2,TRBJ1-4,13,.,TGTGCCAGCAGTGAAACTAACATGGGGAAACTGTTTTTT,CASSETNMGKLFF
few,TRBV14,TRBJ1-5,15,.,TGTGCCAGCAGCCAAGACAGAAATAGCAATCAGCCCCAGCATTTT,CASSQDRNSNQPQHF
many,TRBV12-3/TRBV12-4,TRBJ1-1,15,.,TGTGCCAGCAGTTTATTGGCGGGCCTGGGCACTGAAGCTTTCTTT,CASSLLAGLGTEAFF
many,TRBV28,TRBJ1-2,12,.,TGTGCCAGCAATGGACAAGGATATGGCTACACCTTC,CASNGQGYGYTF
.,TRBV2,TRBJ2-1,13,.,TGTGCCAGCTGGCACTACCAAGACAATGAGCAGTTCTTC,CASWHYQDNEQFF
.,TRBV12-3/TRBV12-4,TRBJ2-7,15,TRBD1,TGTGCCAGCAGCTCAGAAACGGGACAGGTCTACGAGCAGTACTTC,CASSSETGQVYEQYF
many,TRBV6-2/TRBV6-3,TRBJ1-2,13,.,TGTGCCAGAATATTAACAGGGAGAGGCGGCTACACCTTC,CARILTGRGGYTF
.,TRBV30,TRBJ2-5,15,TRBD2,TGTGCCTGGAGATCGGGACTAGCGGGAAAAGAGACCCAGTACTTC,CAWRSGLAGKETQYF
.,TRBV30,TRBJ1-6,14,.,TGTGCCTGGGGGGACGCCTTGAGCAGTTCACCCCTCCACTTT,CAWGDALSSSPLHF
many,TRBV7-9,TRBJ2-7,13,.,TGTGCCAGCAGCTTAGCTCCGGGTTACGAGCAGTACTTC,CASSLAPGYEQYF
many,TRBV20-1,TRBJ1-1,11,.,TGCAGTGCTAGAGACGTAGAGGAAGCTTTCTTT,CSARDVEEAFF
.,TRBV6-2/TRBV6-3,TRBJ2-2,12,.,TGTGCCAGCAGTGATTTGCCCGGGGAGCTGTTTTTT,CASSDLPGELFF
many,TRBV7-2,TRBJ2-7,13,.,TGTGCCAGCAGCCCACCCTCCGGGAGCGAGCAGTACTTC,CASSPPSGSEQYF
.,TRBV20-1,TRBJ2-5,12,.,TGCAGTGCTCCCTATGGGCAAGAGACCCAGTACTTC,CSAPYGQETQYF
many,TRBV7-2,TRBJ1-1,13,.,TGTGCCAGCAGCACTAAAATGAACACTGAAGCTTTCTTT,CASSTKMNTEAFF
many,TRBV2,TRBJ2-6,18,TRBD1,TGTGCCAGCAGGGGCGACCCGGACAGGACCTCTGGGGCCAACGTCCTGACTTTC,CASRGDPDRTSGANVLTF
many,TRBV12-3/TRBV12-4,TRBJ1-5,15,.,TGTGCCAGCAGTCCTATGGGGGGGCTCAATCAGCCCCAGCATTTT,CASSPMGGLNQPQHF
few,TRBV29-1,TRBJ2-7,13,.,TGCAGCGTTCTAACCAGCGGAAAAAACGAGCAGTACTTC,CSVLTSGKNEQYF
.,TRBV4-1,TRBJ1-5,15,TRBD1,TGCGCCAGCAGCCAAGACGACAGGGTGGGTCAGCCCCAGCATTTT,CASSQDDRVGQPQHF
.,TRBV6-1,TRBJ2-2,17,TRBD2,TGTGCCAGCAGTCGCCGATTAGCGGGAAAGAACACCGGGGAGCTGTTTTTT,CASSRRLAGKNTGELFF
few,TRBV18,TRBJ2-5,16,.,TGTGCCAGCTCCCCTAAGGGAGCCCGGGGGCAAGAGACCCAGTACTTC,CASSPKGARGQETQYF
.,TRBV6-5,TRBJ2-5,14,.,TGTGCCAGCAGTTACGGACAGATCCAAGAGACCCAGTACTTC,CASSYGQIQETQYF
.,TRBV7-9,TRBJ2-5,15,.,TGTGCCAGCAGCTCGGGACATACGTACCAAGAGACCCAGTACTTC,CASSSGHTYQETQYF
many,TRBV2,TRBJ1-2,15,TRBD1,TGTGCCAGCAGTCTCCCGAGACAGGGGGCAGAGGGCTACACCTTC,CASSLPRQGAEGYTF
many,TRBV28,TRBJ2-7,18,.,TGTGCCAGCACACCGAGCGTAGGGTTGGGCATGGGGGATTACGAGCAGTACTTC,CASTPSVGLGMGDYEQYF
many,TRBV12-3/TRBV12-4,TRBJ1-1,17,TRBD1,TGTGCCAGCAGTTTAGCGCTCTCGGACAGGGGAAACACTGAAGCTTTCTTT,CASSLALSDRGNTEAFF
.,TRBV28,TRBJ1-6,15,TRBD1,TGTGCCAGCAATTACACAGACAGGGTCGGTTCACCCCTCCACTTT,CASNYTDRVGSPLHF
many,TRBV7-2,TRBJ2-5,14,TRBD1,TGTGCCAGCAGCAGATCAGGGGGCGTGAAGACCCAGTACTTC,CASSRSGGVKTQYF
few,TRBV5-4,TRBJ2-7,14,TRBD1,TGTGCCAGCAGCTTGTCGGGACAGGGACCCATGCAGTACTTC,CASSLSGQGPMQYF
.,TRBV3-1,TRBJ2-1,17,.,TGTGCCAGCAGCCCGTTGAGACAGGCCAACGGTATAATGGAGCAGTTCTTC,CASSPLRQANGIMEQFF
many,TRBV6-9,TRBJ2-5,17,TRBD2,TGTGCCAGCAGTTACTCCACACTAGCGGGAGGGCCCCTGACCCAGTACTTC,CASSYSTLAGGPLTQYF
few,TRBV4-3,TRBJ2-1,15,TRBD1,TGCGCCAGCAGCCGCACCGGGACAGCCTACAATGAGCAGTTCTTC,CASSRTGTAYNEQFF
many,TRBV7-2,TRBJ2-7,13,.,TGTGCCAGCAGCCAGGGGTCTCTATGGGAGCAGTACTTC,CASSQGSLWEQYF
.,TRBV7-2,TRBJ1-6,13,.,TGTGCCAGCAGCTTACCGGGGGATTCACCCCTCCACTTT,CASSLPGDSPLHF
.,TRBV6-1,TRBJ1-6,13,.,TGTGCCAGCAGGACAGCTTATAATTCACCCCTCTACTTT,CASRTAYNSPLYF
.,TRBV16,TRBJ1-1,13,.,TGTGCCAGCAGCCAATCGAGGGGAGGTGAAGCTTTCTTT,CASSQSRGGEAFF
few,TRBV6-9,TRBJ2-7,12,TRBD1,TGTGCCAGCAGTTTGACAGGGCTCGAGCAGTACTTC,CASSLTGLEQYF
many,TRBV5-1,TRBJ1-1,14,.,TGCGCCAGCAGCCCAACAGGGCCCCACACTGAAGCTTTCTTT,CASSPTGPHTEAFF
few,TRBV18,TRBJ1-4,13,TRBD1,TGTGCCAGCTCACAAATGACAGGGGACGAACTGTTTTTT,CASSQMTGDELFF
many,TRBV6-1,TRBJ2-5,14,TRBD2,TGTGCCAGCAGCGACACCGGGAGGGGAGAGACCCAGTACTTC,CASSDTGRGETQYF
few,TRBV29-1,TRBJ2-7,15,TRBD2,TGCAGCGTTGAAGATGTGACTAGCGGAGGGGGGGAGCAGTACTTC,CSVEDVTSGGGEQYF
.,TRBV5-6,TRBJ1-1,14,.,TGTGCCAGCAGCTTGTTCGACTGGCGGACTGAAGCTTTCTTT,CASSLFDWRTEAFF